This T cell receptor (beta chain) was identified in a study of shared clonotypes between healthy human individuals. Overall study findings and caveats: Having only a few donors restricted how much genetic and exposure-history diversity was captured.

TCRdb's table, derived via immunoSEQ multiplex PCR, lists solely in-frame clones and lacks some. The table lists some 530,000 clones, about 78% of them singletons. Notes on this clone: Its antigen remains unidentified.

V was pared by 6 bases and J by 4 bases, with 5 bases of the junction left unmatched. Germline V gives CDR1 KGHSH, CDR2 LQKENI. The CDR3 has 15 amino acids. The material sequenced was PBMCs. The receptor's source is a middle-aged woman in good health. Some clones in this sample may be carry-over from other donors' samples. V and J are TRBV18 and TRBJ2-1, with 11 bases lining up with TRBD2. The CDR3 sequence is CASSSGLAEYNEQFF. CDR3 in DNA: TGTGCCAGCTCGTCGGGACTAGCGGAATACAATGAGCAGTTCTTC. Using reference TRBV18 and TRBJ2-1 for the parts outside the CDR3, the full variable domain is NAGVMQNPRHLVRRRGQEARLRCSPMKGHSHVYWYRQLPEEGLKFMVYLQKENIIDESGMPKERFSAEFPKEGPSILRIQQVVRGDSAAYFCASSSGLAEYNEQFFGPGTRLTVL.